This paragraph covers one TCR beta chain sequence. Antigen specificity is unknown. From 5'RACE with constant-segment primers came TCR alpha and TCR beta cDNA libraries that carried sample barcodes and UMIs. Each CDR3 protein is one row after TCRdb ran MiXCR on the 5' RACE reads. This sample yields around 450,000 distinct CDR3 sequences, of which around 19% are seen a single time; 8.4% belongs to the top ten. The sample originates from a study of T-cell memory formation after mild COVID-19. General study points: The main location of contracting CD4+ clones was CM and EM, and that of contracting CD8+ clones was EMRA.

Germline CDR1 MNHNS, CDR2 SASEGT. The CDR3 has 16 amino acids. V lost 5 bases and J 3 bases, leaving 19 bases between the germline ends. Specimen: PBMCs or a T cell subset sorted from them (not recorded which). The TCR sequence derives from an adult woman who had mild COVID-19 (a few samples of this study predate the infection). Cell type and time point are not known. The chain links TRBV6-1 to TRBJ1-2; D is perhaps TRBD1 (6 bases). The CDR3 nucleotides are TGTGCCAGCAGTTCGGACAGACGCCCAATTTACTATGGCTACACCTTC. It codes for CASSSDRRPIYYGYTF.